This paragraph covers one TCR beta chain sequence. Trimming cost V 5 bases and J 6 bases; bases outside gene matches: 9. Germline CDR1 reads MDHEN; CDR2 reads SYDVKM. CDR3 length equals 15 residues. The data belong to a study of T cells after somatic rescue of genetic block. The method was immunoSEQ multiplex PCR; TCRdb's version includes in-frame clones alone and lacks a portion of them. Of more than 13,000 clones in the sample, under 75% were seen once. The sequence was obtained from a boy aged 5-17 years. The V and J genes are TRBV28 and TRBJ2-1; 8 bases align to TRBD2. The sequenced sample was peripheral blood mononuclear cells (PBMCs). The CDR3 protein is CASSITGTRSNEQFF. CDR3 sequence (DNA): TGTGCCAGCAGTATTACCGGGACTAGGAGCAATGAGCAGTTCTTC.